The 32 T cell receptor beta chains presented below share a single source sample, sequenced in a study of blood T cell repertoires in COVID-19. Sequencing was performed with immunoSEQ multiplex PCR; in TCRdb, only in-frame clones are kept and a portion is missing. This table holds approximately 99,000 clones, about four fifths found once. Sequenced: peripheral blood. The source is a woman older than 75 with active or convalescent COVID-19.

V usage is TRBV6-6 and J usage is TRBJ1-5; maybe TRBD1 (5 bases). Trimming left V 1 base short and J 7 bases short, with 5 bases between. From germline, CDR1 is MNHNY and CDR2 SVGAGI (reference sequence). The CDR3 consists of 12 residues. For the CDR3, the DNA is TGTGCCAGCAGTTACTGGGGCCAGCCCCAGCATTTT. As protein: CASSYWGQPQHF.

This clone was picked up one time. This rearrangement joins TRBV7-2 to TRBJ1-2; D might be TRBD1 (5 bases). The CDR3 totals 16 residues. Germline V CDR1 and CDR2: SGHTA, FQGNSA. V lost 5 bases to trimming and J lost 3 bases, with 19 bases between them. The CDR3 DNA follows: TGTGCCAGCAGCCACCCCGCAGGGAAGATGGACTATGGCTACACCTTC. The encoded protein is CASSHPAGKMDYGYTF.

The chain combines TRBV7-2 with TRBJ2-3, with D possibly matching TRBD2 (5 bases). The CDR3 runs to 16 residues. Deletions cut 5 bases from V and 4 bases from J, with 19 bases between. Germline lookup yields CDR1 SGHTA and CDR2 FQGNSA. The CDR3 region is CASSPTSAGGADTQYF. The DNA of the CDR3 is TGTGCCAGCAGCCCGACCTCCGCGGGTGGGGCAGATACGCAGTATTTT.

V usage is TRBV6-4 and J usage is TRBJ2-3; TRBD2 matches 7 bases. The germline V gene has CDR1 MRHNA and CDR2 SNTAGT. This CDR3 spans 15 amino acids. Trimming removed 4 bases from V and 5 bases from J; junction bases left unmatched: 9. CDR3 loop: CASSAEVGGVDTQYF. CDR3 DNA sequence: TGTGCCAGCAGTGCAGAGGTGGGAGGGGTAGATACGCAGTATTTT.

This rearrangement joins TRBV4-2 to TRBJ1-5, with D uncertain. The CDR3 length is 14 residues. Germline values: CDR1 LGHNA, CDR2 YNFKEQ. Deletions cut 0 bases from V and 5 bases from J, with 8 bases between. Here the CDR3 DNA reads TGTGCCAGCAGCCAAGAGGAGACTTATCAGCCCCAGCATTTT. This translates into CASSQEETYQPQHF.

This chain connects TRBV5-1 to TRBJ2-3; 7 bases are a match to TRBD1. From germline, CDR1 is SGHRS and CDR2 YFSETQ. Trimming took 2 bases from V and 1 from J; bases not matched to a gene: 7. This CDR3 has 16 residues. The CDR3 nucleotides are TGCGCCAGCAGCTTTCGTCAGGGGGTAGGCACAGATACGCAGTATTTT. Translating it yields CASSFRQGVGTDTQYF.

V and J are TRBV6-2 or TRBV6-3 and TRBJ2-5; perhaps TRBD2 as D (5 bases). This CDR3 contains 12 residues. The germline V gene encodes CDR1 MNHEY and CDR2 SVGEGT. Trimming stripped 5 bases from V and 3 bases from J, with 7 bases between. The CDR3 spells CASSEREETQYF. DNA of the CDR3: TGTGCCAGCAGTGAGAGGGAAGAGACCCAGTACTTC.

The CDR3 loop is CASRQGATNEKLFF. In DNA form, the CDR3 reads TGTGCCAGCAGGCAGGGGGCCACTAATGAAAAACTGTTTTTT. The V gene is TRBV6-5, the J gene TRBJ1-4; 8 bases agree with TRBD1. Germline CDR1 reads MNHEY; CDR2 reads SVGAGI. Trimming at V came to 6 bases and at J to 2 bases, leaving 2 bases not matched to a gene. The CDR3 has 14 amino acids.

The chain couples TRBV5-6 to TRBJ1-4; a possible D gene is TRBD1 (6 bases). Trimming took off 1 base at V and 0 bases at J, with 10 bases between the two ends. There are 16 residues in the CDR3. Looked up from germline, CDR1 is SGHDT and CDR2 is YYEEEE. CDR3 sequence (DNA): TGTGCCAGCAGCTTGAACAGGGTCGCAACTAATGAAAAACTGTTTTTT. Amino acid sequence: CASSLNRVATNEKLFF.

V gene TRBV6-5 combines with J gene TRBJ1-4; D uncertain. The V end was cut by 11 bases, the J end by 8 bases, with 18 bases between. From germline, CDR1 is MNHEY and CDR2 SVGAGI. This CDR3 has 13 residues. Here the CDR3 DNA reads TGTGCCTTACCCGGGGTCTCTGGGGAAAAACTGTTTTTT. Translation gives CALPGVSGEKLFF.

The gene calls are TRBV27 and TRBJ2-7; D is unresolved. V was pared by 5 bases and J by 4 bases, with 15 bases between. CDR1 MNHEY and CDR2 SMNVEV come from the germline V gene (reference sequence). The CDR3 has 14 amino acids. The DNA of the CDR3 is TGTGCCAGCAGTCCACAGATATTTCAGTACGAGCAGTACTTC. Protein: CASSPQIFQYEQYF.

The chain carries TRBV6-5 and TRBJ2-4; 8 positions agree with TRBD1. V lost 6 bases to trimming and J lost 5 bases; unmatched junction nucleotides: 6. CDR1 is MNHEY, CDR2 SVGAGI, per germline. The CDR3 length is 14 residues. This CDR3 reads CASSVTGAQNIQYF. CDR3 DNA sequence: TGTGCCAGCAGCGTGACAGGGGCCCAAAACATTCAGTACTTC.

This rearrangement joins TRBV6-1 to TRBJ2-3; no clear D gene. V was pared by 0 bases and J by 0 bases, with 10 bases between. The CDR3 runs to 16 residues. Looked up from germline, CDR1 is MNHNS and CDR2 is SASEGT. The CDR3 DNA is TGTGCCAGCAGTGAAGCCCTCGGGTCTAGCACAGATACGCAGTATTTT. It is translated as CASSEALGSSTDTQYF.

The chain links TRBV19 to TRBJ2-2; TRBD1 matches at 9 bases. J gave up 5 bases and V 6 bases, and 7 bases lay outside the gene matches. This CDR3 is 15 amino acids long. In germline, CDR1 is LNHDA, CDR2 SQIVND (reference sequence). The CDR3 here is CASSRQGVLTGELFF. The CDR3 nucleotides read TGTGCCAGTAGCCGACAGGGGGTATTGACCGGGGAGCTGTTTTTT.

The chain joins TRBV23-1 to TRBJ1-3, with D possibly being TRBD1 (5 bases). TRBV23-1 is identified as an open reading frame with a role that is uncertain. This CDR3 contains 11 residues. V was trimmed by 11 bases and J by 8 bases, leaving 13 bases between them. CDR3 nucleotide sequence: TGCGCCCCCTCGCCAGGGCACACCATATATTTT. This encodes CAPSPGHTIYF.

The J gene is TRBJ1-1, the V gene TRBV6-4; D is undetermined. The germline V and J ends were trimmed by 2 bases and 1 base, with 5 bases remaining between them. CDR1 and CDR2 from the germline V gene are MRHNA and SNTAGT. This CDR3 region has 13 residues. The CDR3 sequence is CASSDGRNTEAFF. CDR3 coding DNA: TGTGCCAGCAGTGACGGGAGGAACACTGAAGCTTTCTTT.

This clone was observed many times. The CDR3 coding sequence is TGTGCCAGCAGCTTAGCTGGAGGTTCCTACGAGCAGTACTTC. This gives the protein CASSLAGGSYEQYF. The chain couples TRBV7-9 to TRBJ2-7; D might be TRBD2 (5 bases). Germline CDR1 is SEHNR and CDR2 is FQNEAQ (reference sequence). Trimming removed 0 bases from V and 1 base from J, with 7 bases in between. The CDR3 runs 14 residues.

The J gene is TRBJ2-7, the V gene TRBV2; D may be TRBD1 (6 bases). With 8 bases removed from V and 2 bases from J, the gap between germline ends came to 19 bases. Germline values: CDR1 SNHLY, CDR2 FYNNEI. The CDR3 spans 15 residues. In DNA form, the CDR3 reads TGTGCCAGCGACCGCACGAGGACAGACACCTACGAGCAGTACTTC. This codes for CASDRTRTDTYEQYF.

The chain has TRBV4-1 and TRBJ2-7; TRBD2 agrees at 16 bases. Germline lookup yields CDR1 MGHRA and CDR2 YSYEKL. Losses at the gene ends were 4 bases for V and 2 bases for J; bases not matched to a gene: 20. CDR3 length: 22 residues. The CDR3 DNA follows: TGCGCCAGCAGCCCGACCTACTCTACCGGGACTAGCGGGAGGGCCAGGGCCTACGAGCAGTACTTC. This encodes CASSPTYSTGTSGRARAYEQYF.

The chain links TRBV9 to TRBJ2-7; TRBD2 might be the D (5 bases). The CDR3 runs to 13 residues. With 0 bases removed from V and 3 bases from J, the gap between germline ends came to 7 bases. The V gene's germline CDR1 is SGDLS and CDR2 YYNGEE. The CDR3 DNA follows: TGTGCCAGCAGCGTAGCGGACTTCTACGAGCAGTACTTC. It encodes CASSVADFYEQYF.

This sequence joins TRBV12-3 or TRBV12-4 and TRBJ1-5; weak D call: TRBD1 (6 bases). The V gene lost 6 bases and the J gene lost 4 bases, with 10 bases spanning the gap. CDR3 length equals 13 residues. CDR3 nucleotide sequence: TGTGCCAGCAGCCTGACAGGAAATCAGCCCCAGCATTTT. This translates into CASSLTGNQPQHF.

J is TRBJ1-2 and V is TRBV6-1; D gene unclear. Germline assignment: CDR1 MNHNS and CDR2 SASEGT. V lost 0 bases and J lost 10, with 12 bases in between. This CDR3 region has 13 residues. In DNA form, the CDR3 reads TGTGCCAGCAGTGAAGCGCTTCGTGGAGACTACACCTTC. This gives the protein CASSEALRGDYTF.

This rearrangement joins TRBV30 to TRBJ1-1; TRBD1 aligns across 7 bases. Germline CDR1 and CDR2: GTSNPN and SVGIG (reference sequence). V gave up 5 bases and J gave up 0 bases; unmatched junction bases: 0. This CDR3 has 12 amino acids. The DNA for the CDR3 is TGTGCCTGGGGACAGGTGAACACTGAAGCTTTCTTT. This encodes CAWGQVNTEAFF.

The chain uses TRBV18 and TRBJ2-1; D uncertain. The V gene's germline CDR1 is KGHSH and CDR2 LQKENI. V was cut by 2 bases and J by 7 bases, with 9 bases left in between. This CDR3 spans 13 amino acids. The CDR3 region has the DNA TGTGCCAGCTCACCAATACAGCTTAATGAGCAGTTCTTC. This translates into CASSPIQLNEQFF.

This chain links TRBV3-1 (or the pseudogene TRBV3-2) with TRBJ2-3, with 9 bases identical to TRBD2. The CDR3 loop spans 20 amino acids. The germline CDR1 and CDR2 sequences are LGHDT and YNNKEL (reference sequence). With 3 bases clipped from V and 1 base from J, the junction kept 17 bases outside the gene matches. CDR3 protein: CASSQAPGGRAKQRTDTQYF. CDR3 in DNA: TGTGCCAGCAGCCAGGCCCCCGGCGGGAGGGCTAAACAGCGCACAGATACGCAGTATTTT.

CDR3 DNA sequence: TGTGCCATCAGTGGGTCCAGCGAGCAGTACTTC. Protein product: CAISGSSEQYF. The chain is built from TRBV10-3 and TRBJ2-7, with D hard to call. V lost 4 bases and J lost 6, with 7 bases in between. Germline CDR1 and CDR2: ENHRY and SYGVKD. The CDR3 has 11 residues.

The V call is TRBV10-3, the J call TRBJ2-1; 13 bases line up with TRBD2. The CDR3 contains 16 residues. Germline loops: CDR1 ENHRY, CDR2 SYGVKD. After removal of 4 bases from V and 2 bases from J, the junction contained 2 bases not matched to a gene. This chain's CDR3 is CAISALAGGTYNEQFF. The CDR3, as DNA: TGTGCCATCAGTGCACTAGCGGGAGGGACCTACAATGAGCAGTTCTTC.

The chain combines TRBV19 with TRBJ2-7; 8 bases map to TRBD1. Germline CDR1 and CDR2: LNHDA and SQIVND (reference sequence). The CDR3 length is 13 residues. Trimming cost V 6 bases and J 3 bases; bases outside gene matches: 4. CDR3: CASSDRGLYEQYF. The CDR3 nucleotides read TGTGCCAGTAGCGACAGGGGACTCTACGAGCAGTACTTC.

This chain uses TRBV15 with TRBJ1-1, with 7 nucleotides matching TRBD1. This CDR3 has 18 amino acids. Germline-derived CDR1 and CDR2 are LNHNV and YYDKDF (reference sequence). V lost 0 bases and J lost 0; bases outside the gene matches: 10. CDR3 sequence: CATSRDIGKGAVNTEAFF. Here the CDR3 DNA reads TGTGCCACCAGCAGAGATATCGGAAAGGGGGCGGTGAACACTGAAGCTTTCTTT.

The CDR3 region has the DNA TGTGCCAGCAGCACACAAGCGGGGACTGAAGCTTTCTTT. Amino acids: CASSTQAGTEAFF. The V gene is TRBV27, the J gene TRBJ1-1; D remains unclear. The CDR3 is made up of 13 amino acids. The V gene's germline CDR1 is MNHEY and CDR2 SMNVEV (reference sequence). Trimming took off 6 bases at V and 5 bases at J, with 13 bases between the two ends.

V and J are TRBV7-8 and TRBJ2-7, with 13 bases identical to TRBD2. The CDR3 loop spans 17 amino acids. Unmatched junction bases numbered 6, after V lost 1 base and J lost 3 bases. Germline CDR1 reads SGHVS; CDR2 reads FQNEAQ. The DNA of the CDR3 is TGTGCCAGCAGCTTAGGGACTAGCGGGAGTGACTTCTACGAGCAGTACTTC. Its protein product is CASSLGTSGSDFYEQYF.

The CDR3 loop reads CASSLLATNEKLFF. CDR3 nucleotides: TGCGCCAGCAGCTTGCTTGCAACTAATGAAAAACTGTTTTTT. The chain recombines TRBV5-1 with TRBJ1-4, with D uncertain. V lost 1 base to trimming and J lost 0 bases, with 4 bases between them. This CDR3 is built from 14 residues. Per germline, CDR1 SGHRS and CDR2 YFSETQ.